The entry below describes one T cell receptor beta chain. Its antigen is not yet known. No much larger clone is present one base from it, and per-base qualities are unavailable. This sample was included in a study of graft-versus-host responses after intestinal transplantation (dated by TCRdb to 2020 to 2023). Background for the entire study: Multivisceral, liver-intestinal, or isolated intestinal transplants were received by the recipients. After intestinal transplantation, graft-versus-host and host-versus-graft alloreactive T cell clones in the graft, circulation and bone marrow were tracked using bulk TCR-beta CDR3 sequencing. Anti-thymocyte globulin induction was given to all recipients, followed by maintenance tacrolimus and steroids for approximately three years. A peak of at least 4% donor T cells among recipient peripheral blood mononuclear cells was the definition used for donor T cell macrochimerism. Alloreactive clones were identified by sequencing pre-transplant mixed lymphocyte reaction products and comparing them with unstimulated pre-transplant donor and recipient T cells. The cohort enrolled some 23 intestinal transplant recipients, one of whom was a retransplant, and a few patients without pretransplant specimens were excluded. Samples from three later patients were sequenced in-house on an Illumina MiSeq with MiXCR processing rather than by the commercial service.

This specimen's time point label, per the study, means: cells obtained before transplantation from donor or recipient. CD3+CD4+ and CD3+CD8+ populations were FACS-sorted from unstimulated pre-transplant donor and recipient cells taken from spleen or lymph nodes. Preparation of the library involved the immunoSEQ multiplex PCR assay. For most patients, genomic DNA was isolated with the Qiagen DNeasy Blood and Tissue Kit and shipped frozen to Adaptive Biotechnologies for TCR sequencing. For most patients, genomic DNA was subjected to high-throughput TCR-beta CDR3 sequencing by Adaptive Biotechnologies. The authors' pipeline ran thus. TCR sequencing data for roughly 20 patients were retrieved from Adaptive's ImmunoSEQ software; a few other patients were processed with MiXCR and VDJtools. To correct CD4 versus CD8 sorting errors, sequences present in both subsets at a frequency ratio below 5:1 were removed. CDR3 nucleotide sequences shared between donor and recipient were removed because their origin could not be assigned. To be classed as alloreactive, a clone needed at least 2-fold expansion over unstimulated cells and a minimum CFSE-low frequency of 0.002% (template counts) or 0.001% (read counts). Clones were considered mappable if detected in sequenced pre-transplant spleen, lymph node, or MLR CFSE-low populations of the donor or recipient. The cumulative frequency of alloreactive clones was calculated as a percentage of all sequences, weighted by copy number. Drawn from immuneACCESS, this table holds only the in-frame rearrangements with V and J called that TCRdb kept. Clones are partly lost; checked studies trace under half to an unresolved V gene and leave the rest unexplained. V, J and clone size are taken as reported in that table, and D and trimming were inferred from the DNA itself. This sample has just under 50,000 clones in its table, and around 84% of those were observed once. In total, the top ten clones hold roughly 0.45% of the sample.

What the work shows at the level of the full study, not this receptor alone: Peak levels of circulating GvH clones were associated with declines in HvG clones early after transplant. The relatively low number and heterogeneity of intestinal transplant patients limited the conclusions. GvH clones were detected in recipient bone marrow, and some of these GvH clones were observed earlier in ileal mucosa or blood, consistent with an intestinal mucosal origin. In the allografts of patients with donor T cell macrochimerism, GvH to HvG T cell clonal ratios were high.

The sequence came from a human donor who was the organ donor for an intestinal transplant. Sequencing was performed on unstimulated CD4+ T cells sorted from spleen or lymph node cells, taken before transplant.

The CDR3 region reads CAWTNTGLGYTF. The bases are TGTGCCTGGACCAACACAGGGTTGGGCTACACCTTC. This chain joins TRBV30 to TRBJ1-2; the D segment could be TRBD1, given 6 matching bases. Taken from the germline V gene (reference sequence), the CDR1 and CDR2 loops are GTSNPN and SVGIG. V lost 4 bases and J lost 8 bases; the stretch between them is 14 bases long. Spanning cysteine to phenylalanine, the CDR3 consists of 12 amino acids. Only the CDR3 portion is preserved as DNA: 36 bases, with reading frame beginning at the first base.